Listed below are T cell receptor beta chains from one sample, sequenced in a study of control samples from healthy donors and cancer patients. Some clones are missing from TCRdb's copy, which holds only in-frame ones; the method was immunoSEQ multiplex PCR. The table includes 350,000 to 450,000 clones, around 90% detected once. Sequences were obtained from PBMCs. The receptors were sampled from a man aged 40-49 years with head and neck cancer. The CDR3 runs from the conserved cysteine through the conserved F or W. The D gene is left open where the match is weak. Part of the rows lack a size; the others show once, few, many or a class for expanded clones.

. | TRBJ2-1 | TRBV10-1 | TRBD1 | TGCGCCAGCAGCTTGACAGGGGACCACAATGAGCAGTTCTTC | CASSLTGDHNEQFF
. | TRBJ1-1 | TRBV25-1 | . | TGTGCCAGCAGATTCCAGGGGAACACTGAAGCTTTCTTT | CASRFQGNTEAFF
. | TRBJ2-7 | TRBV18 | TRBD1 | TGTGCCAGCTCCCGGGGGACAGGAGACTACGAGCAGTACTTC | CASSRGTGDYEQYF
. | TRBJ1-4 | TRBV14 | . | TGTGCCAGCAGCCAAGGGGGGACGTTAGAACTGTTTTTT | CASSQGGTLELFF
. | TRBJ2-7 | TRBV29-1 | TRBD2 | TGCAGCGTATCCGCCAGGGAGGGCTACGAGCAGTACTTC | CSVSAREGYEQYF
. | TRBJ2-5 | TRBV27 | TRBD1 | TGTGCCAGCAGTTCCGGGACAGGGGGAGAGACCCAGTACTTC | CASSSGTGGETQYF
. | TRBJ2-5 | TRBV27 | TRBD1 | TGTGCCAGCAGCCCATCACGGGACAGGGTTGAGGAGACCCAGTACTTC | CASSPSRDRVEETQYF
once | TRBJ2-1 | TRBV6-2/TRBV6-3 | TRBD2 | TGTGCCAGCAGTTACCGAGGGACTAGCGGGGCTGGTGAGCAGTTCTTC | CASSYRGTSGAGEQFF
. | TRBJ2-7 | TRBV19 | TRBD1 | TGTGCCAGTACCCCTGGGGCAGGGGGCATGTACGAGCAGTACTTC | CASTPGAGGMYEQYF
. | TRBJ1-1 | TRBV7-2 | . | TGTGCCAGCAGCTTAGCAAGACAGTTGAACACTGAAGCTTTCTTT | CASSLARQLNTEAFF
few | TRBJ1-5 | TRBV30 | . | TGTGCCTGGAGTGGGGGCTTGAGCAATCAGCCCCAGCATTTT | CAWSGGLSNQPQHF
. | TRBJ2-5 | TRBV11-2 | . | TGTGCCAGCAGCTTACATCCTGGGGAGACCCAGTACTTC | CASSLHPGETQYF
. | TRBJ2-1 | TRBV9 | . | TGTGCCAGCAGCGGGGTTTCGGGGGCCCTATCGAATGAGCAGTTCTTC | CASSGVSGALSNEQFF
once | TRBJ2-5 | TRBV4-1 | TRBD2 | TGCGCCAGCAGCCAAGGCGCAACTAGCGGGGGGCTGGAGACCCAGTACTTC | CASSQGATSGGLETQYF
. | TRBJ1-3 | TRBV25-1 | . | TGTGCCAGCACCGTGGGATCTGGAAACACCATATATTTT | CASTVGSGNTIYF
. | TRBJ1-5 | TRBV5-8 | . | TGTGCCAGCAGCTCAAGGGGGAACGGCAATCAGCCCCAGCATTTT | CASSSRGNGNQPQHF
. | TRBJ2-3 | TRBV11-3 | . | TGTGCCAGCAGTCCAGGGGCAGATACGCAGTATTTT | CASSPGADTQYF
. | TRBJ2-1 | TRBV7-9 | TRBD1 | TGTGCCAGCAGCTCCCGGGACAGCCCTGCTGAGCAGTTCTTC | CASSSRDSPAEQFF
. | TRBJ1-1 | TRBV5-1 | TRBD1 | TGCGCCAGCAGCTTCACAGGGGGGACTGAAGCTTTCTTT | CASSFTGGTEAFF
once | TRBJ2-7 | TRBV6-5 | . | TGTGCCAGAGACCGGGACAAGTTCTACGAGCAGTACTTC | CARDRDKFYEQYF
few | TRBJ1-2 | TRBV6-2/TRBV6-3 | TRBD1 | TGTGCCAGCAGCCAATCGATCCGGGGACAGGGGTATTATGGCTACACCTTC | CASSQSIRGQGYYGYTF
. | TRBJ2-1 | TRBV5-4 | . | TGTGCCAGCAGCCAACTCCAGGGGCGTAACAATGAGCAGTTCTTC | CASSQLQGRNNEQFF
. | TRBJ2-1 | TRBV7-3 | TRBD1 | TGTGCCAGCAGCTTATTGGGGACAGGGGACAATGAGCAGTTCTTC | CASSLLGTGDNEQFF
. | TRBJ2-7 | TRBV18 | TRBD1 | TGTGCCAGCTCACCCTCCGACAGGGGCAACGAGCAGTACTTC | CASSPSDRGNEQYF
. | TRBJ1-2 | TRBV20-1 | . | TGCAGTGCGGCGGACAACTATGGCTACACCTTC | CSAADNYGYTF
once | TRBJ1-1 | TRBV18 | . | TGTGCCAGCTCACCGCTGACAGGGAACACTGAAGCTTTCTTT | CASSPLTGNTEAFF
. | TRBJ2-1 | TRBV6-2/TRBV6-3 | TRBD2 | TGTGCCAGCAGTTATATTTTGGGGCTAGCGGAAAACAATGAGCAGTTCTTC | CASSYILGLAENNEQFF
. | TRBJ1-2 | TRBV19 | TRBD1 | TGTGCCAGTAATGGACAGGACAGATATGGCTACACCTTC | CASNGQDRYGYTF
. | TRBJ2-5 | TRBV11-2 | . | TGTGCCAGCAGCCCAGGGACGGGAGAGACCCAGTACTTC | CASSPGTGETQYF
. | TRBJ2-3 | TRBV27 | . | TGTGCCAGCAGGGCGGGAGATACGCAGTATTTT | CASRAGDTQYF
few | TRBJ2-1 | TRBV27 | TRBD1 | TGTGCCAGCAGTCCAGGACAGGGGGCGCGGGAGCAGTTCTTC | CASSPGQGAREQFF